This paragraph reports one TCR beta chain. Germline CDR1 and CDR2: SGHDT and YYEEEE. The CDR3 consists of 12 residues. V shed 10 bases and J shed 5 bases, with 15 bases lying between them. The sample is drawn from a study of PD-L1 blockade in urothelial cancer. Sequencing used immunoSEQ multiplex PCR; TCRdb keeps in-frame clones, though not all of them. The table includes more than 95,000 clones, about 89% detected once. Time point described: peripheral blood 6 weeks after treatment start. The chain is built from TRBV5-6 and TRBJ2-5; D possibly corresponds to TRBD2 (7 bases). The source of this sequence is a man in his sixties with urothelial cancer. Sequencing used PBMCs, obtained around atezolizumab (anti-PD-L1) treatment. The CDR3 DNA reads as TGTGCCGGGGGGGCAGGGATGGAGACCCAGTACTTC. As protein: CAGGAGMETQYF.